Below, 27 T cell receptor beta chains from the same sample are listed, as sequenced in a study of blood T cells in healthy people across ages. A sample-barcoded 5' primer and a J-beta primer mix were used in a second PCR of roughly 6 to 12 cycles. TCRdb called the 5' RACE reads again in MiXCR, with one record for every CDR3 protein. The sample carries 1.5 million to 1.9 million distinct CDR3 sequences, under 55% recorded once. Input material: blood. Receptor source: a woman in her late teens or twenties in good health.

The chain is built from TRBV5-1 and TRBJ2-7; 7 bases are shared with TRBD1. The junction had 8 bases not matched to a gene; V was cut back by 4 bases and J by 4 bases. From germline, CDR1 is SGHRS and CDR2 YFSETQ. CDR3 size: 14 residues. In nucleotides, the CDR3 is TGCGCCAGCAGCCCGGACAGGTTCGGTTACGAGCAGTACTTC. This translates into CASSPDRFGYEQYF.

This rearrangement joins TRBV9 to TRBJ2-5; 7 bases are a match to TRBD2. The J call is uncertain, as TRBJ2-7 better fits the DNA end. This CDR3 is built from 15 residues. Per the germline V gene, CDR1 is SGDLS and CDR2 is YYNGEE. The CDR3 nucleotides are TGTGCCAGCAGCGTAGACCAAGCGGGACCCTACGAGCAGTACTTC. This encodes CASSVDQAGPYEQYF.

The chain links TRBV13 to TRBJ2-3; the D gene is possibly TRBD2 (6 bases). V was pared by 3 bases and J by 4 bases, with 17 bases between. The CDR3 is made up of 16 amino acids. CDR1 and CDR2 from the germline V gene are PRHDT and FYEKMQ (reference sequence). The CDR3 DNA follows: TGTGCCAGCAGCTTTCAACGCGGGGCGCGGGCAGATACGCAGTATTTT. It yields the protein CASSFQRGARADTQYF.

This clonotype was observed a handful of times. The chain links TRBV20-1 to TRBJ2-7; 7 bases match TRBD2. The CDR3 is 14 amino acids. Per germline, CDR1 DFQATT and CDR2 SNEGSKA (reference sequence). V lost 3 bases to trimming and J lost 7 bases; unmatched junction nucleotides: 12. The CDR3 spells CSASSGIGNNEQYF. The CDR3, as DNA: TGCAGTGCTAGCAGCGGGATAGGTAACAATGAGCAGTACTTC.

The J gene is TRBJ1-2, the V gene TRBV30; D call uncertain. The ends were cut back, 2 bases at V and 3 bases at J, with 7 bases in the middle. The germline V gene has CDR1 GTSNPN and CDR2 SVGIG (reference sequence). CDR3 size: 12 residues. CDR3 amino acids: CAWSNLHYGYTF. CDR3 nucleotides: TGTGCCTGGAGTAACCTACACTATGGCTACACCTTC.

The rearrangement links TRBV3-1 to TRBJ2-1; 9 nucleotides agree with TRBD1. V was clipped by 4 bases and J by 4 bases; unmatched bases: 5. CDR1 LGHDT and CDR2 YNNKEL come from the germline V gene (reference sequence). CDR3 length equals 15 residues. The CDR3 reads CASSPRDREYNEQFF. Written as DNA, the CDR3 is TGTGCCAGCAGCCCCCGGGACAGGGAGTACAATGAGCAGTTCTTC.

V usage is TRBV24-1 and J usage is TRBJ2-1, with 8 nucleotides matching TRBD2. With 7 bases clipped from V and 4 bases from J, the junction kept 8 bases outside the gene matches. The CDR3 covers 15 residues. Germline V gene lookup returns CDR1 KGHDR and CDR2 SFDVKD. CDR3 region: CATRETSDLYNEQFF. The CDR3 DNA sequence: TGTGCCACCAGGGAGACTAGCGACCTTTACAATGAGCAGTTCTTC.

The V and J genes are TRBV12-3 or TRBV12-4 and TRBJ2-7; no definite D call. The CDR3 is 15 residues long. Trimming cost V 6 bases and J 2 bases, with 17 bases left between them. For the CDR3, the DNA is TGTGCCAGCAGCCCCCGCGGTATGAGAGCCTACGAGCAGTACTTC. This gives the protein CASSPRGMRAYEQYF.

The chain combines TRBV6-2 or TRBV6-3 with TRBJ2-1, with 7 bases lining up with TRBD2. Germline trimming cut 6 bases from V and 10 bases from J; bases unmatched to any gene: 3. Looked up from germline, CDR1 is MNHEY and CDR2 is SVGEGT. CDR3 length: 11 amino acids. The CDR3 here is CASSILAEQFF. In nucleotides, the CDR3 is TGTGCCAGCAGCATACTAGCGGAGCAGTTCTTC.

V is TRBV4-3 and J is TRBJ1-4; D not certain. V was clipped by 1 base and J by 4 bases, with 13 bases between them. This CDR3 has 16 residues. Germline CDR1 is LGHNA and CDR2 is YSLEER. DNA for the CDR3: TGCGCCAGCAGCCAAGGGTCGGCAGGAAATAATGAAAAACTGTTTTTT. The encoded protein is CASSQGSAGNNEKLFF.

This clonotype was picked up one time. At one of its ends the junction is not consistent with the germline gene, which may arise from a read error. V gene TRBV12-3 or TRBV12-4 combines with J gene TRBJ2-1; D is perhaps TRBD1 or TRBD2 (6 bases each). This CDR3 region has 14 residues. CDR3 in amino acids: CASSPGAAYNGQFF. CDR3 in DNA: TGTGCCAGCAGCCCGGGGGCAGCCTACAATGGGCAGTTCTTC.

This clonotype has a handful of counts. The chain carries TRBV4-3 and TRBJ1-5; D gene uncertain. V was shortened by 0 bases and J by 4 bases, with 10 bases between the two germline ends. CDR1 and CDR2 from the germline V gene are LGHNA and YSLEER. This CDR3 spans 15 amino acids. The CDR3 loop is CASSQDGSGNQPQHF. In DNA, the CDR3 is TGCGCCAGCAGCCAAGATGGCAGTGGGAATCAGCCCCAGCATTTT.

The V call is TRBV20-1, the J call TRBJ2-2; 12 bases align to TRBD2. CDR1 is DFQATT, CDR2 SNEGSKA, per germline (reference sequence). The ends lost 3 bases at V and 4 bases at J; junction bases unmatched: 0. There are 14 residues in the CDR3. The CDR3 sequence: CSARGLAGTGELFF. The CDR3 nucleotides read TGCAGTGCTAGGGGACTAGCGGGCACCGGGGAGCTGTTTTTT.

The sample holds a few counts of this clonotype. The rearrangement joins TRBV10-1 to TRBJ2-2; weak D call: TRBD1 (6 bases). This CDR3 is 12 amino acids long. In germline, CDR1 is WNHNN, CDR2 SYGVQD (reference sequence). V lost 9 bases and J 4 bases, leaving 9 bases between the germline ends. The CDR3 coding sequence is TGCGCCAGTGGACAGTTCACCGGGGAGCTGTTTTTT. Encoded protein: CASGQFTGELFF.

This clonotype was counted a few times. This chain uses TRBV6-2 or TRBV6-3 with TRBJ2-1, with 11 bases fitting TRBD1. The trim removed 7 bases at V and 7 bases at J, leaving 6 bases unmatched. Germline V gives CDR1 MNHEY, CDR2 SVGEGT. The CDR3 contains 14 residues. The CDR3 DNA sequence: TGTGCCAGCACTTGGACAGGGGGCAGGAATGAGCAGTTCTTC. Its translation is CASTWTGGRNEQFF.

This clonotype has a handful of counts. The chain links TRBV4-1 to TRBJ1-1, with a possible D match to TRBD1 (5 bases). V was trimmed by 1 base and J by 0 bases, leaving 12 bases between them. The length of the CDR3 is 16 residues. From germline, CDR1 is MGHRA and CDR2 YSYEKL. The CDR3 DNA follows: TGCGCCAGCAGCCAAGGTGAGGGGCTAATGAACACTGAAGCTTTCTTT. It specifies CASSQGEGLMNTEAFF.

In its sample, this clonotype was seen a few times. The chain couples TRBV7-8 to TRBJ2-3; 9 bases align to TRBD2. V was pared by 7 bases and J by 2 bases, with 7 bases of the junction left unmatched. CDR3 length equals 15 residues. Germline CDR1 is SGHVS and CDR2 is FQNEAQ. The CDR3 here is CASTPSGGSTDTQYF. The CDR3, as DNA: TGTGCCAGCACCCCGAGCGGGGGGTCCACAGATACGCAGTATTTT. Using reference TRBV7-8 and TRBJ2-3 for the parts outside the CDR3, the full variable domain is GAGVSQSPRYKVAKRGQDVALRCDPISGHVSLFWYQQALGQGPEFLTYFQNEAQLDKSGLPSDRFFAERPEGSVSTLKIQRTQQEDSAVYLCASTPSGGSTDTQYFGPGTRLTVL.

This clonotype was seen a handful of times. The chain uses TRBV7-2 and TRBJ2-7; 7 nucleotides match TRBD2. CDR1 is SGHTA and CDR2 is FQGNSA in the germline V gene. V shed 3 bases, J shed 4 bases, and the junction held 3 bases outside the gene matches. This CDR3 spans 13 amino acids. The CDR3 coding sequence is TGTGCCAGCAGCTTGCGGGAGTTTTACGAGCAGTACTTC. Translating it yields CASSLREFYEQYF. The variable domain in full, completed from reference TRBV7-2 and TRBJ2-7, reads GAGVSQSPSNKVTEKGKDVELRCDPISGHTALYWYRQSLGQGLEFLIYFQGNSAPDKSGLPSDRFSAERTGGSVSTLTIQRTQQEDSAVYLCASSLREFYEQYFGPGTRLTVT.

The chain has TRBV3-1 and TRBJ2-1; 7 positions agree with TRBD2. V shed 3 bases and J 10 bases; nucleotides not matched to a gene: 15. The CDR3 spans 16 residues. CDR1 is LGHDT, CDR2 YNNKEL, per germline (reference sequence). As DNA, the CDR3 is TGTGCCAGCAGCCAGTCCCGGGACTACCCCGTCGAGGAGCAGTTCTTC. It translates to CASSQSRDYPVEEQFF.

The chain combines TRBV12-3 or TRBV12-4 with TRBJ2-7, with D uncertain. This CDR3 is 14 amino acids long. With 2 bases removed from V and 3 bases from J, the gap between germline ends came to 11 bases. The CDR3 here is CASSLRGRFYEQYF. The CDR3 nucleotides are TGTGCCAGCAGTTTAAGAGGACGGTTCTACGAGCAGTACTTC.

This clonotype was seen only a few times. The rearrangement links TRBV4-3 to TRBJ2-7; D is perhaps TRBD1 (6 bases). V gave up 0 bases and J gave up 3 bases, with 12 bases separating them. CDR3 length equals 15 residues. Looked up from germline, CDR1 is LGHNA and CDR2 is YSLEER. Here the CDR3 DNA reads TGCGCCAGCAGCCAAGAAACAGGGAGAAGCTACGAGCAGTACTTC. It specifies CASSQETGRSYEQYF.

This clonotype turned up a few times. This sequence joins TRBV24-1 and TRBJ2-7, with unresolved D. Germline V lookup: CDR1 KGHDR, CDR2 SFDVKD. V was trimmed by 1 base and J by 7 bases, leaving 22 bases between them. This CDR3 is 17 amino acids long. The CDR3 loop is CATSDFVGGQAYNEQYF. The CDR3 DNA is TGTGCCACCAGTGATTTCGTGGGTGGGCAGGCCTACAATGAGCAGTACTTC.

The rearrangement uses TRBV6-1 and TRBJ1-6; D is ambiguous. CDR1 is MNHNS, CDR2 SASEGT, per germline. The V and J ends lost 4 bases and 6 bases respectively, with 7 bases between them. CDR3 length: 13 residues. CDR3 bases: TGTGCCAGCAGTGTGGAGTCTAATTCACCCCTCCACTTT. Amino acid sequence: CASSVESNSPLHF.

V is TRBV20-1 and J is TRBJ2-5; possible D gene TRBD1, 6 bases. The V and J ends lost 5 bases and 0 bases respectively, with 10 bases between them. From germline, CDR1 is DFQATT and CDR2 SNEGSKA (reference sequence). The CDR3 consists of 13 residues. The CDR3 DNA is TGCAGTGCTCCGGCAGGGGACCAAGAGACCCAGTACTTC. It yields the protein CSAPAGDQETQYF.

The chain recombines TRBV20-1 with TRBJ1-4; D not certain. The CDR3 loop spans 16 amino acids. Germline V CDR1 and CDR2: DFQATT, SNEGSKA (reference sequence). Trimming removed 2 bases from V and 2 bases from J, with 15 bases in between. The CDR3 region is CSARSPFRATNEKLFF. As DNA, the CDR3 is TGCAGTGCTAGATCGCCGTTCCGTGCGACTAATGAAAAACTGTTTTTT.

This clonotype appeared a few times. Written as DNA, the CDR3 is TGTGCCGCTGGAGGAGAGGAGACCCAGTACTTC. Translating it yields CAAGGEETQYF. The J gene is TRBJ2-5, the V gene TRBV10-3; TRBD2 is a possible D gene (5 bases). Trimming stripped 11 bases from V and 5 bases from J, with 12 bases between. The CDR3 contains 11 residues. Germline values: CDR1 ENHRY, CDR2 SYGVKD.

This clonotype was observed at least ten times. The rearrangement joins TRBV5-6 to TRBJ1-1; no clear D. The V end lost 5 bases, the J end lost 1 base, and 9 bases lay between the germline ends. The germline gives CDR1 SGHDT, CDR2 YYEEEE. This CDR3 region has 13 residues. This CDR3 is CASSLPANTEAFF. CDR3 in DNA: TGTGCCAGCAGTTTGCCAGCGAACACTGAAGCTTTCTTT.